This record looks at one TCR beta chain sequence and its context. The sample has other DNA sequences that encode this CDR3 too. Source study methods: The authors estimated nucleated cell counts from reference gene primer amplification. The assay was immunoSEQ multiplex PCR, and TCRdb's table has in-frame clones only and misses some. Clonal size and the V and J genes are those of that table, whereas D and trimming came from the DNA. The repertoire holds about 230,000 clones, with roughly nine tenths as singletons. The data were taken from a study of blood T cell repertoires in COVID-19. Study-wide context: Recovered participants had two consecutive negative NP/OP PCR tests, healthcare professional clearance, or symptom resolution. Both acute and convalescent COVID-19 samples were obtained from the United States, Italy and Spain.

Categorization into cohorts depended on clinical history that participants reported. The sequence came from a woman aged 50 to 60 in a cohort exposed to, infected with or recovered from COVID-19 (not recorded which). The source material was PBMCs or T cells enriched from blood (not recorded which).

Here the CDR3 reads CASSLGQGGYGYTF. As DNA, the CDR3 is TGTGCCAGCAGCTTGGGACAGGGCGGCTATGGCTACACCTTC. This rearrangement joins TRBV7-9 to TRBJ1-2; 9 nucleotides match TRBD1. Germline CDR1 reads SEHNR; CDR2 reads FQNEAQ (reference sequence). The CDR3 spans 14 residues. Trimming at V came to 3 bases and at J to 4 bases, leaving 3 bases not matched to a gene.